The text below deals with one T cell receptor (beta chain). The antigen it binds to is not known. Base-call qualities are not available, and no considerably larger clone is one nucleotide away. The data originate from a study of human CD4 T cells and Enterobacteriaceae (dated by TCRdb to 2018 to 2020). Memory CD4+ T cells were FACS-sorted on a FACSAria III to over 95% purity as all CD4+ cells other than CD45RA+CCR7+CD95- naive cells. Blood from healthy donors came from blood donation centers in Switzerland. Positive selection with CD4 and CD14 magnetic microbeads was used to enrich total CD4+ T cells and monocytes. Before sorting, CD8+, CD14+, CD16+, CD56+, CD19+ and CD25-bright cells were excluded. In two blood donors, total memory CD4+ T cells were sequenced directly ex vivo to assess in vivo expansion of bacteria-reactive clonotypes. Peripheral blood mononuclear cells were isolated from donor blood using Ficoll-Paque Plus.

Deep-level sequencing was performed on ex vivo total memory CD4+ samples, with a detection sensitivity of one cell in 200,000. The QIAamp DNA Micro Kit was used to extract genomic DNA from cell pellets, and spectrophotometry was used to check the quantity and purity of the genomic DNA. The immunoSEQ multiplex PCR assay was used to amplify TCR Vbeta CDR3 regions. The amplicons were sequenced on the Illumina HiSeq platform. The retrieved sequences were 87 nucleotides long and included the CDR3 region. For the original study's pipeline: A clonotype was defined as a unique productive TCR Vbeta nucleotide sequence and was quantified by productive template frequency from ImmunoSEQ Analyzer V3.0. Expanded clonotypes were defined using a threshold set at the top 5th percentile of each repertoire ranked by frequency. Repertoire overlap was calculated as Chao-Jaccard with the R package fossil and was visualized by nonmetric multidimensional scaling with the R package MASS. TCRdb took this table from immuneACCESS and kept in-frame rearrangements with V and J called. Such tables lack part of the clones; where checked against another copy, unresolved V genes explain under half of the gap, and the rest is unexplained. V, J and clone size reflect that table, while D and trimming were determined from the DNA. The sample contains under 35,000 clones, around four fifths of them found a single time. The ten largest clones represent over 1.5% of the sample.

Overall study results and their limits: Ex vivo, broadly cross-reactive clonotypes appeared more expanded than specific ones, with about 55% of the 19 and most of the roughly 34 in the top 5%. The reactivity of ex vivo clonotypes was inferred solely through the matching of nucleotide sequences to CFSE-low cultures from the same donors.

The CDR3 runs 12 amino acids, cysteine and phenylalanine included. Of all the DNA, just the CDR3 is kept, 36 bases in frame from base 1. A distance of 9 bases separates the germline ends of V and J, which lose 3 bases and 6 bases respectively. From the germline V gene, CDR1 is SGDLS and CDR2 is YYNGEE. The source is a human donor in good health. Sequenced material: memory CD4+ T cells from blood. The cell subset or site label of this sample denotes: total memory CD4 T cells sorted directly ex vivo, unstimulated. The chain joins TRBV9 to TRBJ1-2; TRBD1 is a possible D gene, resting on 5 matching bases. The bases are TGTGCCAGCAGCGGAGGAGGGGATGGCTACACCTTC. Protein translation: CASSGGGDGYTF.